This T cell receptor (beta chain) is drawn from a study of T cells in Graves' hyperthyroidism and ophthalmopathy. Hyperthyroidism, newly diagnosed and lasting under 2 months, affected patients aged 18 to 65. Amplification of TCR beta CDR3 regions used RNA as the template. The TCR CDR3 was amplified in a first-round RT-PCR using the HTBI primer set. TCRdb re-called the multiplex PCR reads with MiXCR, one entry per CDR3 protein. The sample holds 700,000 or so distinct CDR3 sequences; about a sixth are singletons and the top ten take around 7.7%. This TCR came from a man aged 18 to 29 with Graves' hyperthyroidism. Sequencing input: blood.

The CDR3 DNA reads TGTGCCAGCAGCCACGGGACAAGTAGCAATCAGCCCCAGCATTTT. Translating gives CASSHGTSSNQPQHF. The chain links TRBV11-3 to TRBJ1-5, with D tentatively TRBD1 (6 bases). This CDR3 spans 15 amino acids. Germline CDR1 SGHNT, CDR2 YENEEA. The ends were cut back, 5 bases at V and 0 bases at J, with 11 bases in the middle.